This T cell receptor beta chain was found in a study of cytomegalovirus exposure and HLA in healthy donors. About the study: The study placed approximately 81% of its approximately 360 genotyped donors in the Caucasian-associated ancestry cluster.

Turning to this clone: Its antigen is unknown.

The CDR3 spans 16 residues. V lost 3 bases, J lost 4 bases, and 18 bases lay in between. Germline V gives CDR1 MNHNS, CDR2 SASEGT. The study's findings and limits: One cluster of highly shared sequence variants probably arose as a sequencing artifact.

Researchers ran the PCR with 60 Vbeta and 13 Jbeta primers. The table came from immunoSEQ multiplex PCR; TCRdb's copy has only in-frame clones and leaves some out. The data show more than 130,000 clones, 70% to 80% seen once. The rearrangement joins TRBV6-1 to TRBJ1-2; TRBD1 might be the D (6 bases). This receptor was identified in a male donor in good health and CMV-seronegative. Material: PBMCs. CDR3 sequence reads: CASSDLGSGAPYGYTF. For the CDR3, the DNA is TGTGCCAGCAGTGATTTAGGGTCAGGGGCCCCCTATGGCTACACCTTC.